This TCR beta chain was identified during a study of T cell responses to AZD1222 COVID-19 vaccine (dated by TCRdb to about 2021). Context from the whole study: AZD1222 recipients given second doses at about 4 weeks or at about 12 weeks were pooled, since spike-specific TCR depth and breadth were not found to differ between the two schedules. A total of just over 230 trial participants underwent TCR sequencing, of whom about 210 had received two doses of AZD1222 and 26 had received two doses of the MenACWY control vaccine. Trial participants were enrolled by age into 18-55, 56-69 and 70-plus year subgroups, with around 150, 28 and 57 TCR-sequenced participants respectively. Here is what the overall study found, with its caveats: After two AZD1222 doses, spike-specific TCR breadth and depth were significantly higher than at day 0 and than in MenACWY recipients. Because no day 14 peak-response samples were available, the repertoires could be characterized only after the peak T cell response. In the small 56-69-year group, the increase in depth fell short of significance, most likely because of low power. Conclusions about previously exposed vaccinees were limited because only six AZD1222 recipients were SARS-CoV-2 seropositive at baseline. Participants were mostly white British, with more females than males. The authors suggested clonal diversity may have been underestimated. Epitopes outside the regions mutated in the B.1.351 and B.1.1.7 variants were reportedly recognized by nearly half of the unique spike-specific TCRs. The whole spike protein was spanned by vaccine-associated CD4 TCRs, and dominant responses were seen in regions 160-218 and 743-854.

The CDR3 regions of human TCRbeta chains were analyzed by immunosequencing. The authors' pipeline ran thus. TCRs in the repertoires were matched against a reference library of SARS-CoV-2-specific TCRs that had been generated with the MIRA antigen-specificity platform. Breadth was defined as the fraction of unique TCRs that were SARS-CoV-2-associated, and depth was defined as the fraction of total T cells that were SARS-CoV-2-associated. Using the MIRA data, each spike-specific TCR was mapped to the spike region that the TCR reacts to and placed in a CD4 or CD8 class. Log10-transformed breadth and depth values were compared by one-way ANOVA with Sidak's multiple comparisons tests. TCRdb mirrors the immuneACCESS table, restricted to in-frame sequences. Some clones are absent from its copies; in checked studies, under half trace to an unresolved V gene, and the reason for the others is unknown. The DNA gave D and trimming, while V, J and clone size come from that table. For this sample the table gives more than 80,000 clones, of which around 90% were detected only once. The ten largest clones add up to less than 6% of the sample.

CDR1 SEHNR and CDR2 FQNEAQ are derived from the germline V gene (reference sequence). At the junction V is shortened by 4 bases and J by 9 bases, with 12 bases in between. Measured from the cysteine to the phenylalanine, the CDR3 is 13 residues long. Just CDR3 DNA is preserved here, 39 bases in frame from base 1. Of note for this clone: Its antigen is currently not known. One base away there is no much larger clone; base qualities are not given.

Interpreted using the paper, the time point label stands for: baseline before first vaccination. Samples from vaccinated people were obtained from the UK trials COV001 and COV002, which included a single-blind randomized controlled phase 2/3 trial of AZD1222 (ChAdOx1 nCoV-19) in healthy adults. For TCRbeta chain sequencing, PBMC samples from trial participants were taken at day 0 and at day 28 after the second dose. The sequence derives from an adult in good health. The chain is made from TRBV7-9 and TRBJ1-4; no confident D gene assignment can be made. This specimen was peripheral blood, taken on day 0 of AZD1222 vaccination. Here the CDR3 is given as CASSSPRAKKLFF. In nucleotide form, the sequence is TGTGCCAGCAGCTCTCCGAGGGCGAAAAAACTGTTTTTT.